Following are 16 T cell receptor beta chains from one sample sequenced in a study of vaccination and CD4 T cells after COVID-19. Cultured CD4+ T-cell DNA underwent Oncomine TCR Beta short-read sequencing. In TCRdb, the PCR reads were re-called with MiXCR into one record per CDR3 protein. This sample has approximately 8,000 distinct CDR3 sequences; around a third occur once, and the top ten carry about 28%. Regarding treatment: roughly 10-day PBMC culture with coronavirus spike peptide pools or control peptides (ViraFEST assay). It was before the COVID-19 pandemic (2011-2018) that the unexposed donor's CD4+ T cells were collected. For these receptors, no antigen is known. The sample taken for sequencing was CD4+ T cells from blood, cultured in vitro. These receptors all stem from a human donor in good health.

The V gene is TRBV2, the J gene TRBJ2-5; 12 bases are shared with TRBD2. The germline V gene has CDR1 SNHLY and CDR2 FYNNEI. Trimming at V came to 8 bases and at J to 3 bases, leaving 1 base not matched to a gene. This CDR3 comprises 13 residues. In DNA form, the CDR3 reads TGTGCCAGCCGACTAGCGGGGGAAGAGACCCAGTACTTC. This sequence encodes CASRLAGEETQYF.

The J gene is TRBJ1-5, the V gene TRBV20-1; D is possibly TRBD1 (5 bases). V was pared by 3 bases and J by 6 bases, with 12 bases between. Germline assignment: CDR1 DFQATT and CDR2 SNEGSKA (reference sequence). This CDR3 contains 13 residues. CDR3 protein: CSARGRVGQPQHF. The CDR3 nucleotides read TGCAGTGCTAGGGGCAGGGTTGGTCAGCCCCAGCATTTT.

In this sample, this clonotype turned up a few times. This chain links TRBV12-3 or TRBV12-4 with TRBJ1-5, with TRBD1 matching 7 bases. The V and J ends lost 8 bases and 6 bases, in that order; junction bases with no gene match: 4. This CDR3 contains 12 residues. The DNA of the CDR3 is TGTGCCAGCCAGACAGGGTCTCAGCCCCAGCATTTT. It specifies CASQTGSQPQHF.

This chain links TRBV12-3 or TRBV12-4 with TRBJ1-3; D might be TRBD1 (5 bases). The CDR3 is made up of 14 amino acids. V was pared by 5 bases and J by 1 base, with 9 bases between. Written as DNA, the CDR3 is TGTGCCAGCAGTGATCAGGGATCTGGAAACACCATATATTTT. Its protein product is CASSDQGSGNTIYF.

The genes are TRBV20-1 and TRBJ1-1; 8 positions match TRBD1. This CDR3 comprises 14 residues. V shed 5 bases and J 7 bases; nucleotides not matched to a gene: 12. Germline V CDR1 and CDR2: DFQATT, SNEGSKA (reference sequence). As DNA, the CDR3 is TGCAGTGCTCCTAGGACAGGGCATCGGCTTGAAGCTTTCTTT. Translation gives CSAPRTGHRLEAFF.

This rearrangement joins TRBV3-1 to TRBJ1-6, with D hard to call. V was trimmed by 1 base and J by 6 bases, leaving 7 bases between them. This CDR3 has 14 amino acids. The germline V gene encodes CDR1 LGHDT and CDR2 YNNKEL (reference sequence). CDR3 in amino acids: CASSQVSGNSPLHF. As DNA, the CDR3 is TGTGCCAGCAGCCAAGTTTCAGGTAATTCACCCCTCCACTTT.

The chain uses TRBV20-1 and TRBJ2-3, with 14 bases fitting TRBD2. V lost 4 bases, J lost 0 bases, and 9 bases stayed unmatched. The CDR3 sequence is 18 residues long. Germline V gene lookup returns CDR1 DFQATT and CDR2 SNEGSKA (reference sequence). CDR3 nucleotide sequence: TGCAGTGCTAAACGGGGACTAGCGGGGGAATATAGCACAGATACGCAGTATTTT. It yields the protein CSAKRGLAGEYSTDTQYF.

This clonotype was recorded a few times. The rearrangement uses TRBV20-1 and TRBJ1-1; the match to TRBD1 covers 9 bases. Germline values: CDR1 DFQATT, CDR2 SNEGSKA (reference sequence). The CDR3 consists of 16 residues. The V segment lost 3 bases and the J segment 4 bases; nucleotides outside the gene matches: 12. CDR3 amino acids: CSARRPGTGFSTEAFF. DNA of the CDR3: TGCAGTGCTAGGCGTCCCGGGACAGGGTTTAGCACTGAAGCTTTCTTT.

There are a few counts of this clonotype. V gene TRBV7-2 combines with J gene TRBJ2-2; D call uncertain. The CDR3 extends over 12 amino acids. The germline CDR1 and CDR2 sequences are SGHTA and FQGNSA. With 3 bases removed from V and 3 bases from J, the gap between germline ends came to 2 bases. CDR3 sequence (DNA): TGTGCCAGCAGCTTGTACACCGGGGAGCTGTTTTTT. This sequence encodes CASSLYTGELFF.

V gene TRBV6-2 or TRBV6-3 combines with J gene TRBJ2-2; TRBD1 aligns across 8 bases. V shed 6 bases, J shed 6 bases, and the junction held 6 bases outside the gene matches. The CDR3 has 14 amino acids. Germline-derived CDR1 and CDR2 are MNHEY and SVGEGT. CDR3 coding DNA: TGTGCCAGCAGACCGGGACAGGAGGCCGGGGAGCTGTTTTTT. Its protein is CASRPGQEAGELFF.

This chain joins TRBV2 and TRBJ2-7, with D unresolved. There are 13 residues in the CDR3. Trimming pared 3 bases from V and 0 bases from J, leaving 6 bases between. Germline-derived CDR1 and CDR2 are SNHLY and FYNNEI. Here the CDR3 reads CASSDTSSYEQYF. CDR3 coding DNA: TGTGCCAGCAGTGACACCAGCTCCTACGAGCAGTACTTC.

This clonotype has more than one count but fewer than ten. CDR3 protein: CASSFDRGYSYEQYF. In DNA form, the CDR3 reads TGTGCCAGCAGCTTTGACAGGGGTTATTCCTACGAGCAGTACTTC. The gene calls are TRBV7-6 and TRBJ2-7; 8 positions agree with TRBD1. In germline, CDR1 is SGHVS, CDR2 FNYEAQ. The length of the CDR3 is 15 residues. The V and J ends lost 3 bases and 1 base, in that order; junction bases with no gene match: 5.

The chain joins TRBV10-3 to TRBJ1-3; no firm D call. CDR1 is ENHRY, CDR2 SYGVKD, per germline. V was pared by 10 bases and J by 0 bases, with 16 bases between. This CDR3 has 15 residues. The DNA for the CDR3 is TGTGCCACCCGCGCTGGACGGAACTCTGGAAACACCATATATTTT. It yields the protein CATRAGRNSGNTIYF.

The rearrangement joins TRBV11-1 to TRBJ1-3; maybe TRBD1 (5 bases). V lost 8 bases and J 0 bases, leaving 17 bases between the germline ends. This CDR3 spans 16 amino acids. Germline V lookup: CDR1 SGHAT, CDR2 FQDESV (reference sequence). CDR3 sequence reads: CASRRTLGSSGNTIYF. CDR3 coding DNA: TGTGCCAGCCGTCGGACACTAGGTTCCTCTGGAAACACCATATATTTT.

There are a few counts of this clonotype. The chain carries TRBV11-2 and TRBJ1-1; D ambiguous. The ends were cut back, 0 bases at V and 6 bases at J, with 5 bases in the middle. Germline V gives CDR1 SGHAT, CDR2 FQNNGV. The CDR3 consists of 12 residues. The CDR3 DNA sequence: TGTGCCAGCAGCTTAGATCTCGCTGAAGCTTTCTTT. Translating gives CASSLDLAEAFF.

In this sample, this clonotype turned up a few times. The chain employs TRBV4-1 and TRBJ1-2, with 8 bases fitting TRBD1. This CDR3 comprises 15 residues. V was clipped by 4 bases and J by 8 bases; unmatched bases: 12. Looked up from germline, CDR1 is MGHRA and CDR2 is YSYEKL. For the CDR3, the DNA is TGCGCCAGCAGCCCTCAACACTCGGACAGGGAGGGCTACACCTTC. It yields the protein CASSPQHSDREGYTF.